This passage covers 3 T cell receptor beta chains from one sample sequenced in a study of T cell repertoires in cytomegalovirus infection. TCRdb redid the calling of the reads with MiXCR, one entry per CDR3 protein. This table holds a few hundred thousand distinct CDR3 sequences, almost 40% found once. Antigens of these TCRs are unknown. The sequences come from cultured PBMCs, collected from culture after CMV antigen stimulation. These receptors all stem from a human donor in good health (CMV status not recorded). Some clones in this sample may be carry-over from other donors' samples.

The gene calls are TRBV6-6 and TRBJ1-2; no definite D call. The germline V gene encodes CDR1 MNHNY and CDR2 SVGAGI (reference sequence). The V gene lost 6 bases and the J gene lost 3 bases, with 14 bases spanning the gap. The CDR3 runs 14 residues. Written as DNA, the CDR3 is TGTGCCAGCAGAGAGACCAGATTGGACTATGGCTACACCTTC. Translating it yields CASRETRLDYGYTF.

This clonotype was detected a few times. CDR3 sequence (DNA): TGTGCCAGCAGCTTAAGGCATACCAATGAGCAGTTCTTC. Protein product: CASSLRHTNEQFF. This rearrangement joins TRBV7-2 to TRBJ2-1; D remains unclear. Trimming shortened V by 2 bases and J by 6 bases, and 8 bases separated the two germline ends. The CDR3 spans 13 residues. CDR1 and CDR2 (germline): SGHTA, FQGNSA. The variable domain in full, with the rest retrieved from reference TRBV7-2 and TRBJ2-1, is GAGVSQSPSNKVTEKGKDVELRCDPISGHTALYWYRQSLGQGLEFLIYFQGNSAPDKSGLPSDRFSAERTGGSVSTLTIQRTQQEDSAVYLCASSLRHTNEQFFGPGTRLTVL.

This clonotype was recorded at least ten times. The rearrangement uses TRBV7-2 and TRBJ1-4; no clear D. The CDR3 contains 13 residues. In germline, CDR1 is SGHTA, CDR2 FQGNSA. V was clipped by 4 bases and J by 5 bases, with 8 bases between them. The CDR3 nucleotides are TGTGCCAGCAGCTCATTCCCCAATGAAAAACTGTTTTTT. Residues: CASSSFPNEKLFF. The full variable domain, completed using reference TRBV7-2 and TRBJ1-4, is GAGVSQSPSNKVTEKGKDVELRCDPISGHTALYWYRQSLGQGLEFLIYFQGNSAPDKSGLPSDRFSAERTGGSVSTLTIQRTQQEDSAVYLCASSSFPNEKLFFGSGTQLSVL.